This T cell receptor (beta chain) is drawn from a study of shared clonotypes between healthy human individuals. General study results and limits: As a rule, naive subsets had a larger estimated richness than memory subsets.

V was pared by 1 base and J by 1 base, with 11 bases between. This CDR3 has 16 amino acids. Germline V gene lookup returns CDR1 SGDLS and CDR2 YYNGEE. Note on this clone: The target antigen is unknown.

Authors' methods: As immunoSEQ supplied junction-only sequences (without quality scores), filtering differed. TCRdb's copy holds only in-frame clones and misses some; the assay was immunoSEQ multiplex PCR. The V and J calls and clone size were taken over from that table, and D and trimming were inferred from the DNA. Of 650,000 to 700,000 clones listed, around 91% are singletons. The sequencing input was memory CD8+ T cells from PBMCs. The subset denotes: CD45RO+ cells pooled with CCR7-negative TemRA cells. The chain combines TRBV9 with TRBJ2-2; no clear D gene. This clonotype was obtained from a man between 18 and 35 years old in good health. Some clones in this sample may be carry-over from other donors' samples. CDR3 amino acids: CASSVSVRLNTGELFF. The CDR3 DNA sequence: TGTGCCAGCAGCGTAAGTGTGCGCCTGAACACCGGGGAGCTGTTTTTT.